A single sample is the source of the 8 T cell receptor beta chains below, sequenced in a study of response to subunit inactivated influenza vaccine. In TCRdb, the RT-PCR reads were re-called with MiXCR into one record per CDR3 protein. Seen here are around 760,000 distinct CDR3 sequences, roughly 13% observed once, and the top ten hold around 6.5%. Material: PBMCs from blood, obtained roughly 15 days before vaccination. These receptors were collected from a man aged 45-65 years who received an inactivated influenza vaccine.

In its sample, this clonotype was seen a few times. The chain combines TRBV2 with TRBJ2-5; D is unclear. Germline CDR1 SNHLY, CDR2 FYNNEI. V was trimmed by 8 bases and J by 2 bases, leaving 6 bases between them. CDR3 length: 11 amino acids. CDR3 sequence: CASGIQETQYF. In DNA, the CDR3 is TGTGCCAGCGGAATACAAGAGACCCAGTACTTC. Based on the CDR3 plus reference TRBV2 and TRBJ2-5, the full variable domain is EPEVTQTPSHQVTQMGQEVILRCVPISNHLYFYWYRQILGQKVEFLVSFYNNEISEKSEIFDDQFSVERPDGSNFTLKIRSTKLEDSAMYFCASGIQETQYFGPGTRLLVL.

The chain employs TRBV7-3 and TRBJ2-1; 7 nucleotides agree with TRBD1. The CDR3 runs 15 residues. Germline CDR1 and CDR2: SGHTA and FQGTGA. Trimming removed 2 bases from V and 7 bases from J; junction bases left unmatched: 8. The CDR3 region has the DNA TGTGCCAGCAGCTTACAGGGGGAGTCTACGAATGAGCAGTTCTTC. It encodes CASSLQGESTNEQFF.

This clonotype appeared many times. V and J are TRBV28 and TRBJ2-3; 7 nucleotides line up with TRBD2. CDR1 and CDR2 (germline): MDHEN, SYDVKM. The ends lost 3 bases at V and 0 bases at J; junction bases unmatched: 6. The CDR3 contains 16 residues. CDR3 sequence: CASSLSGGVSTDTQYF. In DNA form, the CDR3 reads TGTGCCAGCAGTTTGAGTGGGGGGGTTAGCACAGATACGCAGTATTTT.

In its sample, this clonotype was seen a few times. For the CDR3, the DNA is TGTGCCAGCAGCCCTGAACTAGCGGGAGGGGCCAATGAGCAGTTCTTC. Protein sequence: CASSPELAGGANEQFF. The J gene is TRBJ2-1, the V gene TRBV9; TRBD2 aligns across 13 bases. J was trimmed by 6 bases and V by 4 bases; bases with no gene match: 7. Germline lookup yields CDR1 SGDLS and CDR2 YYNGEE. The CDR3 runs 16 residues.

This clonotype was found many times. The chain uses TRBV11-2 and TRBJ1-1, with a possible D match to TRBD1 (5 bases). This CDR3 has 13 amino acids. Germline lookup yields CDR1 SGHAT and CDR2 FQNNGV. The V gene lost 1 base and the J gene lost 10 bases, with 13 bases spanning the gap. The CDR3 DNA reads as TGTGCCAGCAGCTTAGGGAGACAGATGAGAGCTTTCTTT. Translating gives CASSLGRQMRAFF.

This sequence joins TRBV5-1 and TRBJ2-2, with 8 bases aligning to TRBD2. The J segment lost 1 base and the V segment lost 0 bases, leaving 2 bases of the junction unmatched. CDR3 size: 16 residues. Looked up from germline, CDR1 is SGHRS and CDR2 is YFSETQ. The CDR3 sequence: CASSLAAGGNTGELFF. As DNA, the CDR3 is TGCGCCAGCAGCTTGGCCGCGGGAGGGAACACCGGGGAGCTGTTTTTT.

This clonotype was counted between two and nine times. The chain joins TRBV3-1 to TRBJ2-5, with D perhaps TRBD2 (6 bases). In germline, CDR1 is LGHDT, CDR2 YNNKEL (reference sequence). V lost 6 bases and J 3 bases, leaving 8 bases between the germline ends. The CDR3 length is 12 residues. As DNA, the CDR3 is TGTGCCAGCAGGACGGGGGAAGAGACCCAGTACTTC. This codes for CASRTGEETQYF.

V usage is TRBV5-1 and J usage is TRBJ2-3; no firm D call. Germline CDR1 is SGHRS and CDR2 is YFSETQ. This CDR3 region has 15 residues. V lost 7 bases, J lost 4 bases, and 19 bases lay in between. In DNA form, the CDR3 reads TGCGCCAGCCGACCGACACCCCTAAAATCAGATACGCAGTATTTT. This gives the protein CASRPTPLKSDTQYF.